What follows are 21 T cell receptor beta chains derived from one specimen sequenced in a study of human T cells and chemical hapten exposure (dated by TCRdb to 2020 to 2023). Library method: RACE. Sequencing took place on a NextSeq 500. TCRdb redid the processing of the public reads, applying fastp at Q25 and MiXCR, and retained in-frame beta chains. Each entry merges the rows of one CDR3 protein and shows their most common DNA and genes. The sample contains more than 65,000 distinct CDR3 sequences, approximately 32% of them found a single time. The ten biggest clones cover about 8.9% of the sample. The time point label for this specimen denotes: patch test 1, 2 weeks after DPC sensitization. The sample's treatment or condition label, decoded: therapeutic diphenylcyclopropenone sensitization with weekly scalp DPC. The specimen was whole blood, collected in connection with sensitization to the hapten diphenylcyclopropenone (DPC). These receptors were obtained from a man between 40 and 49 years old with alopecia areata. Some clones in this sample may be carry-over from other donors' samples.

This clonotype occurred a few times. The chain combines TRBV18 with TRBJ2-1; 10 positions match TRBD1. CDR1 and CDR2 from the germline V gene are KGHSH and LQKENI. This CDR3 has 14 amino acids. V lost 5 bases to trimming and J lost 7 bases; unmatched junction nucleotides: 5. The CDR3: CASSSLDRGNEQFF. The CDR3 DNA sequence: TGTGCCAGCTCATCTTTGGACAGGGGGAATGAGCAGTTCTTC.

This chain's CDR3 is CASRASGLTYEQYF. DNA for the CDR3: TGTGCCAGCAGGGCTAGCGGGCTTACCTACGAGCAGTACTTC. The chain couples TRBV6-1 to TRBJ2-7; TRBD2 matches 8 bases. Per germline, CDR1 MNHNS and CDR2 SASEGT. The CDR3 spans 14 residues. The trim removed 6 bases at V and 2 bases at J, leaving 6 bases unmatched.

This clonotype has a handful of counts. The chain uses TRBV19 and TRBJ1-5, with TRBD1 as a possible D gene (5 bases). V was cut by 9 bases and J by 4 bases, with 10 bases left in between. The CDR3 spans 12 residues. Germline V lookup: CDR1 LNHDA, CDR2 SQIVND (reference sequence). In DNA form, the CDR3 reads TGTGCCAGATGGGAGGGGAATCAGCCCCAGCATTTT. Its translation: CARWEGNQPQHF.

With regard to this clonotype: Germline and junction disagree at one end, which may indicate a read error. The CDR3 DNA follows: TGTACCAGCAGTTACGCGGACAGAAGTGAAGCTTTCTTT. Translating it yields CTSSYADRSEAFF. The chain combines TRBV6-5 with TRBJ1-1; a possible D gene is TRBD1 (6 bases). The CDR3 sequence is 13 residues long. The germline gives CDR1 MNHEY, CDR2 SVGAGI.

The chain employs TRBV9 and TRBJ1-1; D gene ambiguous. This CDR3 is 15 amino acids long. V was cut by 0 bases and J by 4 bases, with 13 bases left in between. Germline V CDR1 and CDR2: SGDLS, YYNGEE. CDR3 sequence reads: CASSVAGLGGTEAFF. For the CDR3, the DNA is TGTGCCAGCAGCGTAGCGGGTCTGGGTGGCACTGAAGCTTTCTTT.

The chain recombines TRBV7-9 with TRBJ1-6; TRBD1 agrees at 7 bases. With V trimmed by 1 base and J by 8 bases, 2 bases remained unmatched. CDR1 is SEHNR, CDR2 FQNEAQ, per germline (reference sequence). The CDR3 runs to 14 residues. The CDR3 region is CASSLEGGHSPLHF. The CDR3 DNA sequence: TGTGCCAGCAGCTTAGAAGGGGGCCATTCACCCCTCCACTTT.

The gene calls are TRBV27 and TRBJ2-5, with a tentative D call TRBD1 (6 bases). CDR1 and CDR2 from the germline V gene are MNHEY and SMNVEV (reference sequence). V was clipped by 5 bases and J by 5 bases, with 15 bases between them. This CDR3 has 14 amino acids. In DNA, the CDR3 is TGTGCCAGCAGTCACAGGGCCTTTGGGGAGACCCAGTACTTC. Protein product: CASSHRAFGETQYF.

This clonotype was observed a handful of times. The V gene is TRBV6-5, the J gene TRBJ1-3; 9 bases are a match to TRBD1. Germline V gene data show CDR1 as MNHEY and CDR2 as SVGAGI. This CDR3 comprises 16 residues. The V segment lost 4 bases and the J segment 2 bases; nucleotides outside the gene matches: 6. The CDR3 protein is CASSSTGGAAGNTIYF. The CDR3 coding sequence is TGTGCCAGCAGTTCCACAGGGGGCGCAGCTGGAAACACCATATATTTT.

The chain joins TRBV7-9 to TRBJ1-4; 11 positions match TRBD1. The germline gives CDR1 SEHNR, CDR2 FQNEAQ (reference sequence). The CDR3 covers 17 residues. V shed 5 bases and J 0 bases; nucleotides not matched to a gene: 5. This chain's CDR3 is CASSRGQGAATNEKLFF. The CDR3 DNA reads TGTGCCAGCAGCCGCGGACAGGGGGCTGCAACTAATGAAAAACTGTTTTTT.

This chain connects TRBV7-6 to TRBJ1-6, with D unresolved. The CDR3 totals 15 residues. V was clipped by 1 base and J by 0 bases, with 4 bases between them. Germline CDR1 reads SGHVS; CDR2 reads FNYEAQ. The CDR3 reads CASSLENSYNSPLHF. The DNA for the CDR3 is TGTGCCAGCAGCTTAGAAAACTCCTATAATTCACCCCTCCACTTT.

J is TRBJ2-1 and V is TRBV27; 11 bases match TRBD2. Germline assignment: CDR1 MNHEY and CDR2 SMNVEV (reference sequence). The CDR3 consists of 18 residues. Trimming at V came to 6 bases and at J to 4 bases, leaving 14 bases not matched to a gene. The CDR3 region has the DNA TGTGCCAGCAGAACCGGGACTAGCGGAACAGGGAGATACAATGAGCAGTTCTTC. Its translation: CASRTGTSGTGRYNEQFF.

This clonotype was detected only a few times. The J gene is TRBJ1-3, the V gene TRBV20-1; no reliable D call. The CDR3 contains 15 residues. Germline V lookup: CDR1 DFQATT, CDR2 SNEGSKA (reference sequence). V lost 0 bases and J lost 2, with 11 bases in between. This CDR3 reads CSARDAPGTGNTIYF. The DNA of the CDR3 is TGCAGTGCTAGAGATGCCCCCGGCACTGGAAACACCATATATTTT.

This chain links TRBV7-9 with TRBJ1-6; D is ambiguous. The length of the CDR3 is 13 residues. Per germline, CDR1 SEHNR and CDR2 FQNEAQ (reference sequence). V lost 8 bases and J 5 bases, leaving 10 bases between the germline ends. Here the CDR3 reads CASGRGNNSPLHF. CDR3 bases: TGTGCCAGCGGTCGGGGAAATAATTCACCCCTCCACTTT.

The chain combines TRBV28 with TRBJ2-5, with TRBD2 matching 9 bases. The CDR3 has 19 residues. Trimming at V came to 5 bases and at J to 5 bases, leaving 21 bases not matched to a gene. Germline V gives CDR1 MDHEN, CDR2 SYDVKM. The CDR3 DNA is TGTGCCAGCAGTCGCGGGAGGATCGGGACTAGCCCTTTACGGGAGACCCAGTACTTC. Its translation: CASSRGRIGTSPLRETQYF.

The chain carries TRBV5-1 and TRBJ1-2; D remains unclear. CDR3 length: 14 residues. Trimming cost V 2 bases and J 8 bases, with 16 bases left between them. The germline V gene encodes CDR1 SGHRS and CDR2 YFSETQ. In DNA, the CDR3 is TGCGCCAGCAGCTTAGAAGGAGGTCCACTGGGCTACACCTTC. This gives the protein CASSLEGGPLGYTF.

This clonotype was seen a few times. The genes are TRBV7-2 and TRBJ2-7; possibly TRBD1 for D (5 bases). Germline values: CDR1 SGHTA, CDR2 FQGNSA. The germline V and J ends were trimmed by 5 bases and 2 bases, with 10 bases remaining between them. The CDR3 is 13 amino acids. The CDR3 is CASSLDTAYEQYF. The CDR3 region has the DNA TGTGCCAGCAGCCTGGACACGGCCTACGAGCAGTACTTC.

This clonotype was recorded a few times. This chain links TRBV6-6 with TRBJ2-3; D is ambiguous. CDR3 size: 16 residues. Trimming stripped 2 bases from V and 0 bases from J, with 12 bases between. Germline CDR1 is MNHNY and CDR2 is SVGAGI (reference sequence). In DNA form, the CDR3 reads TGTGCCAGCAGTTACGGGCGGACGGACAGCACAGATACGCAGTATTTT. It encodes CASSYGRTDSTDTQYF.

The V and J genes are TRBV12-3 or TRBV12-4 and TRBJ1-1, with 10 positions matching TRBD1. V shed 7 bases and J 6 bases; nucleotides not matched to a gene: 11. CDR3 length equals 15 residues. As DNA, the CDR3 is TGTGCCAGCACTCCGGGACAGGGGACTGGCGCTGAAGCTTTCTTT. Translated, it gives CASTPGQGTGAEAFF.

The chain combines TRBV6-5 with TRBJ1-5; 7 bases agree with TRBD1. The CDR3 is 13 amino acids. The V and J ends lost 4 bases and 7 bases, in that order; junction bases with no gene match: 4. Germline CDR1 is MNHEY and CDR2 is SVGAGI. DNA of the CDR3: TGTGCCAGCAGTTCACAGGGGTGGCAGCCCCAGCATTTT. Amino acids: CASSSQGWQPQHF.

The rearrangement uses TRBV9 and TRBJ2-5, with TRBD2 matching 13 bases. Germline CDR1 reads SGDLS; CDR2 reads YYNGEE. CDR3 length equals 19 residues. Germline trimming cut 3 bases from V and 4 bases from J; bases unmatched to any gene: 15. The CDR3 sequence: CASSETSGRFPTAGETQYF. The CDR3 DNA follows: TGTGCCAGCAGCGAGACTAGCGGGAGGTTTCCAACAGCTGGAGAGACCCAGTACTTC.

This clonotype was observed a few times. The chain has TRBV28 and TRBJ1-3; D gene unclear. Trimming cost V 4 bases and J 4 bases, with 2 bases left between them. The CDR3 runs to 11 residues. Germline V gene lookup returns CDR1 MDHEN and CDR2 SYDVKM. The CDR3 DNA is TGTGCCAGCAGTTCCGGAAACACCATATATTTT. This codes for CASSSGNTIYF. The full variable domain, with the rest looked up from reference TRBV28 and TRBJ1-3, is DVKVTQSSRYLVKRTGEKVFLECVQDMDHENMFWYRQDPGLGLRLIYFSYDVKMKEKGDIPEGYSVSREKKERFSLILESASTNQTSMYLCASSSGNTIYFGEGSWLTVV.